This entry concerns a single T cell receptor beta chain. Its antigen remains unidentified. This sample was taken from a study of early T cells in non-severe SARS-CoV-2 infection. Looking at the study overall: The authors sequenced bulk RNA from unsorted whole blood, leaving chains unpaired.

Overall study findings and caveats: VDJdb matches were skewed toward anti-spike CD8 T cell responses.

CDR1 and CDR2 (germline): SQVTM, ANQGSEA. V lost 7 bases, J lost 0 bases, and 13 bases lay in between. The CDR3 sequence is 13 residues long. Individual cDNA molecules each received unique molecular identifiers attached to them. TCRdb itself ran the 5' RACE reads through MiXCR, one entry per CDR3 protein. The data hold about 130,000 distinct CDR3 sequences, with 14% to 15% observed a single time. This receptor was taken from an adult who was a healthcare worker with PCR-confirmed SARS-CoV-2 infection or an uninfected control (not recorded which). Source material: whole blood. The rearrangement links TRBV29-1 to TRBJ2-7; D is ambiguous. CDR3 amino acids: CSAIAPSSYEQYF. The CDR3 coding sequence is TGCAGCGCCATAGCCCCTAGCTCCTACGAGCAGTACTTC.